Listed here are 16 T cell receptor beta chains from one sample, sequenced in a study of T cell responses to AZD1222 COVID-19 vaccine. TCRdb's copy holds only in-frame clones and misses some; the assay was immunoSEQ multiplex PCR. The table shows under 140,000 clones, with about 94% occurring only once. This sample comprised peripheral blood, obtained 28 days after the second AZD1222 dose. These TCRs come from an adult who received the AZD1222 COVID-19 vaccine.

V gene TRBV5-6 combines with J gene TRBJ2-7; the match to TRBD2 covers 7 bases. After removal of 0 bases from V and 3 bases from J, the junction contained 15 bases not matched to a gene. Germline CDR1 and CDR2: SGHDT and YYEEEE. The length of the CDR3 is 18 residues. CDR3 in amino acids: CASSLVPGDLSGIYEQYF. DNA for the CDR3: TGTGCCAGCAGCTTGGTCCCTGGGGACTTGAGCGGGATCTACGAGCAGTACTTC.

This chain uses TRBV5-8 with TRBJ2-7; D call uncertain. There are 14 residues in the CDR3. With 0 bases removed from V and 1 base from J, the gap between germline ends came to 8 bases. CDR1 is SGHTS and CDR2 is YDEGEE in the germline V gene. DNA for the CDR3: TGTGCCAGCAGCTTGGCCTCGTCGTCCTACGAGCAGTACTTC. This gives the protein CASSLASSSYEQYF.

This chain links TRBV5-4 with TRBJ1-4; D may be TRBD1 (6 bases). The CDR3 is 15 residues long. V was shortened by 4 bases and J by 4 bases, with 14 bases between the two germline ends. Per germline, CDR1 SGHNT and CDR2 YYREEE (reference sequence). CDR3 region: CASSRGGRNNEKLFF. The CDR3 nucleotides are TGTGCCAGCAGCCGCGGGGGGCGGAATAATGAAAAACTGTTTTTT.

The genes are TRBV2 and TRBJ1-5; no firm D call. V shed 8 bases and J shed 1 base, with 12 bases lying between them. The CDR3 extends over 14 amino acids. Germline CDR1 and CDR2: SNHLY and FYNNEI. CDR3 sequence (DNA): TGTGCCAGCTCAGCTCATACAAGCAATCAGCCCCAGCATTTT. Its translation: CASSAHTSNQPQHF.

The V call is TRBV5-6, the J call TRBJ2-3; tentatively, D is TRBD1 or TRBD2 (5 bases each). With 3 bases removed from V and 2 bases from J, the gap between germline ends came to 19 bases. Germline lookup yields CDR1 SGHDT and CDR2 YYEEEE. The CDR3 is 17 amino acids. CDR3 loop: CASSSLGRGVDTDTQYF. CDR3 DNA sequence: TGTGCCAGCAGCTCCCTAGGGCGAGGGGTGGACACAGATACGCAGTATTTT. The complete variable domain, with remaining parts taken from reference TRBV5-6 and TRBJ2-3, reads DAGVTQSPTHLIKTRGQQVTLRCSPKSGHDTVSWYQQALGQGPQFIFQYYEEEERQRGNFPDRFSGHQFPNYSSELNVNALLLGDSALYLCASSSLGRGVDTDTQYFGPGTRLTVL.

This clone was observed once. This chain connects TRBV7-9 to TRBJ1-2; no reliable D call. CDR3 length equals 15 residues. V lost 3 bases to trimming and J lost 10 bases, with 21 bases between them. Germline values: CDR1 SEHNR, CDR2 FQNEAQ (reference sequence). Here the CDR3 DNA reads TGTGCCAGCAGCTTCCAAGCGGGCGCCCCCTGGGCCTACACCTTC. Translation: CASSFQAGAPWAYTF.

J is TRBJ1-4 and V is TRBV2; maybe TRBD1 (5 bases). V dropped 6 bases and J dropped 7 bases, with 15 bases sitting between them. The CDR3 length is 14 residues. CDR1 is SNHLY and CDR2 is FYNNEI in the germline V gene. CDR3 nucleotide sequence: TGTGCCAGCAGCCCTACCGGGGCAGGTGAAAAACTGTTTTTT. This gives the protein CASSPTGAGEKLFF.

CDR3 protein: CASSLNNSPAMRYTF. Here the CDR3 DNA reads TGTGCCAGCAGCTTAAACAATTCCCCCGCTATGCGATACACCTTC. J is TRBJ1-2 and V is TRBV7-9; D ambiguous. CDR3 length equals 15 residues. Looked up from germline, CDR1 is SEHNR and CDR2 is FQNEAQ (reference sequence). With 2 bases removed from V and 11 bases from J, the gap between germline ends came to 21 bases.

V gene TRBV3-1 (or the pseudogene TRBV3-2) combines with J gene TRBJ2-5; 13 nucleotides match TRBD2. V was clipped by 3 bases and J by 2 bases; unmatched bases: 15. CDR3 length: 20 residues. Germline values: CDR1 LGHDT, CDR2 YNNKEL (reference sequence). DNA of the CDR3: TGTGCCAGCAGCCATCTTCTCCCCGGACTAGCGGGAGCGGGTCAAGAGACCCAGTACTTC. This sequence encodes CASSHLLPGLAGAGQETQYF.

The gene calls are TRBV6-5 and TRBJ2-7; D may be TRBD2 (6 bases). Germline CDR1 is MNHEY and CDR2 is SVGAGI. This CDR3 is 13 amino acids long. V lost 3 bases to trimming and J lost 6 bases, with 12 bases between them. CDR3 residues: CASSYNRLGEQYF. Written as DNA, the CDR3 is TGTGCCAGCAGTTATAACAGACTAGGCGAGCAGTACTTC.

This clone appeared once. The chain couples TRBV27 to TRBJ2-5; TRBD1 might be the D (5 bases). Looked up from germline, CDR1 is MNHEY and CDR2 is SMNVEV (reference sequence). V was pared by 2 bases and J by 2 bases, with 12 bases between. The CDR3 sequence is 15 residues long. This CDR3 reads CASSLVRGGQETQYF. The DNA for the CDR3 is TGTGCCAGCAGTTTAGTAAGGGGTGGGCAAGAGACCCAGTACTTC.

J is TRBJ1-5 and V is TRBV7-2; 10 bases align to TRBD1. This CDR3 has 17 amino acids. The germline gives CDR1 SGHTA, CDR2 FQGNSA. V was pared by 1 base and J by 4 bases, with 7 bases of the junction left unmatched. The CDR3 sequence is CASSLGVTGGANQPQHF. The CDR3 nucleotides read TGTGCCAGCAGCTTAGGGGTGACAGGGGGCGCGAATCAGCCCCAGCATTTT. The full variable domain, with the rest looked up from reference TRBV7-2 and TRBJ1-5, is GAGVSQSPSNKVTEKGKDVELRCDPISGHTALYWYRQSLGQGLEFLIYFQGNSAPDKSGLPSDRFSAERTGGSVSTLTIQRTQQEDSAVYLCASSLGVTGGANQPQHFGDGTRLSIL.

The chain employs TRBV27 and TRBJ1-1; 7 bases match TRBD1. In germline, CDR1 is MNHEY, CDR2 SMNVEV (reference sequence). The ends lost 3 bases at V and 5 bases at J; junction bases unmatched: 15. This CDR3 is 17 amino acids long. The DNA for the CDR3 is TGTGCCAGCAGTTTTCTGGGGACAGCTAATCGGGGGACTGAAGCTTTCTTT. Translation: CASSFLGTANRGTEAFF.

The rearrangement links TRBV28 to TRBJ2-7; TRBD1 might be the D (6 bases). In germline, CDR1 is MDHEN, CDR2 SYDVKM. The ends were cut back, 8 bases at V and 2 bases at J, with 13 bases in the middle. The CDR3 has 13 residues. Written as DNA, the CDR3 is TGTGCCAGCGGCGGAGGACAGACCTACGAGCAGTACTTC. It is translated as CASGGGQTYEQYF.

This chain joins TRBV7-9 and TRBJ1-2, with D perhaps matching TRBD1 (5 bases). V was trimmed by 3 bases and J by 7 bases, leaving 12 bases between them. Looked up from germline, CDR1 is SEHNR and CDR2 is FQNEAQ (reference sequence). CDR3 size: 13 residues. CDR3 coding DNA: TGTGCCAGCAGCTTTTCCGGAGGGGTTGGCTACACCTTC. It translates to CASSFSGGVGYTF. The full variable domain, in which reference TRBV7-9 and TRBJ1-2 provide the parts outside the CDR3, is DTGVSQNPRHKITKRGQNVTFRCDPISEHNRLYWYRQTLGQGPEFLTYFQNEAQLEKSRLLSDRFSAERPKGSFSTLEIQRTEQGDSAMYLCASSFSGGVGYTFGSGTRLTVV.

The V gene is TRBV12-3 or TRBV12-4, the J gene TRBJ1-6, with D unresolved. V was pared by 1 base and J by 8 bases, with 3 bases between. This CDR3 spans 12 amino acids. The DNA for the CDR3 is TGTGCCAGCAGTTTAGGGTATTCACCCCTCCACTTT. Translated: CASSLGYSPLHF.